Included here is one T cell receptor (beta chain) sequence, with context. What it binds is not known. The source of the sample is a study of cytomegalovirus exposure and HLA in healthy donors. Study-level information: Early release data held about 92 million unique TCRs from HLA-typed donors.

Study-wide results and caveats: Confirmation was obtained in vitro that a few CMV-associated chains are specific for CMV antigens.

It was with 60 Vbeta and 13 Jbeta primers that the PCR ran. Data came from immunoSEQ multiplex PCR; TCRdb stores just in-frame clones and leaves some out. This table has approximately 85,000 clones, 80% appearing once. The material sequenced was PBMCs. The receptor was isolated from a man aged 25-45 years in good health and CMV-seronegative.

CDR3 bases: TGTGCCAGCAGCAACAGGGGCTACGAGCAGTACTTC. Translated: CASSNRGYEQYF. The rearrangement uses TRBV6-6 and TRBJ2-7, with 7 bases that match TRBD1. The CDR3 is 12 residues long. Germline lookup yields CDR1 MNHNY and CDR2 SVGAGI (reference sequence). V lost 6 bases and J lost 3; bases outside the gene matches: 2.